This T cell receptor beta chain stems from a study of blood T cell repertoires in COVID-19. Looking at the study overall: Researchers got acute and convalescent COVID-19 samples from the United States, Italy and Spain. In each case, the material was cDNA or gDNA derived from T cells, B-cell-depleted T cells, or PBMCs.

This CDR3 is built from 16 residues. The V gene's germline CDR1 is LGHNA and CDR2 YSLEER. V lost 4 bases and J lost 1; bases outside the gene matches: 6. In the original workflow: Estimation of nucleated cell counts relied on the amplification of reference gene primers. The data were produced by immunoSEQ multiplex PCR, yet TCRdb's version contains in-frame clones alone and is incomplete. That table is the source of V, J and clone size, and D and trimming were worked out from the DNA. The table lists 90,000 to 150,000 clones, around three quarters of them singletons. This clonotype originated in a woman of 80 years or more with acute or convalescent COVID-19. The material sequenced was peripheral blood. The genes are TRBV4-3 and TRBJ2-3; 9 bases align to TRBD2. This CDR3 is CASSPARGGGTDTQYF. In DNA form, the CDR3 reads TGCGCCAGCAGCCCCGCTCGCGGGGGGGGCACAGATACGCAGTATTTT.